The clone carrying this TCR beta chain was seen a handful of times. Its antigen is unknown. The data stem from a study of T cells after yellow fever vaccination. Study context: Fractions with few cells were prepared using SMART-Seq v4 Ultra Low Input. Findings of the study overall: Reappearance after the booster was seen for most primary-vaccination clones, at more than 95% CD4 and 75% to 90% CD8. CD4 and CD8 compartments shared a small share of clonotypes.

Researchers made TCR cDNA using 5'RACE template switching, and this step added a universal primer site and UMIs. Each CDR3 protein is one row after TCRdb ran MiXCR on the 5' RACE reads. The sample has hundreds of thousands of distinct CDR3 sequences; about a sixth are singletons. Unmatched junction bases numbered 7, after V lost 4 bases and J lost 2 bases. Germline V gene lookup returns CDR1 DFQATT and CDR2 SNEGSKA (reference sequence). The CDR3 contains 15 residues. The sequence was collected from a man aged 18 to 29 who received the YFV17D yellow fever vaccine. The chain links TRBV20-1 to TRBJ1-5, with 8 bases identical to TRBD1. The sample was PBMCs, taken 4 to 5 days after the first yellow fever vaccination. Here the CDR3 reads CSATDRAGGNQPQHF. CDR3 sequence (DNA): TGCAGTGCTACGGACAGGGCGGGGGGCAATCAGCCCCAGCATTTT.